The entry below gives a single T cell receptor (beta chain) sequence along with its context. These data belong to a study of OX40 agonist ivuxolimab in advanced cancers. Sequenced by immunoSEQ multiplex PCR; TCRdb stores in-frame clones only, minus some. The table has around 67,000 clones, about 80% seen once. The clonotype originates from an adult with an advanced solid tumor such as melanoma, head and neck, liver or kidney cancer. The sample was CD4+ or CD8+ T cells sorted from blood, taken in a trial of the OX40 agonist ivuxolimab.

The CDR3 DNA follows: TGTGCCAGCAGCATCGGACAGGGGGGGTCCTACGAGCAGTACTTC. Its translation is CASSIGQGGSYEQYF. The rearrangement uses TRBV9 and TRBJ2-7, with 10 positions matching TRBD1. Trimming at V came to 4 bases and at J to 1 base, leaving 5 bases not matched to a gene. Germline V gene lookup returns CDR1 SGDLS and CDR2 YYNGEE. The CDR3 runs to 15 residues.